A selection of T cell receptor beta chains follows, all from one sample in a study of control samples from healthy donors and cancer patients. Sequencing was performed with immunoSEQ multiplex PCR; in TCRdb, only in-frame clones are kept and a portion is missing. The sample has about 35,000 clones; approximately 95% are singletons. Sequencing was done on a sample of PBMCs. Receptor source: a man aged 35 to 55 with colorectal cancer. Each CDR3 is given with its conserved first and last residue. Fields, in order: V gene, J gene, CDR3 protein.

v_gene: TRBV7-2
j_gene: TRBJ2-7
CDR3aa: CASSLWGQGRHEQYF

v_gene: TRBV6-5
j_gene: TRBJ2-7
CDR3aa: CASRPGQDLYEQYF

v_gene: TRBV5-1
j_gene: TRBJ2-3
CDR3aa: CASSLGGAGSDTQYF

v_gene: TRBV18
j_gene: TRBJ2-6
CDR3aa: CASSPKVGETSGANVLTF

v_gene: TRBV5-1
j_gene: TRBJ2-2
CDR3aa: CASSLTRTAGTGELFF

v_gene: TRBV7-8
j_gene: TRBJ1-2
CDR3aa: CASSLSLGYDGYTF

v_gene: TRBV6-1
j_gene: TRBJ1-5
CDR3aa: CASSEDNYQPQHF

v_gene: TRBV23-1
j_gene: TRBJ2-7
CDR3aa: CASSQWGSGQTYEQYF

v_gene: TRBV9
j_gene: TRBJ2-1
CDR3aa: CASSVEGSSMFNEQFF

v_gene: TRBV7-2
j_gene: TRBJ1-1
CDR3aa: CASSPHGGNTEAFF

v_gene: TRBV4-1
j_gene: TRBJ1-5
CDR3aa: CASSQGTGTSSNQPQHF

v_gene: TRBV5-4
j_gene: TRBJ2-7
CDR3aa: CASSFIGREQYF

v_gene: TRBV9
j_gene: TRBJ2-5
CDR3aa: CASSGGGRGKETQYF

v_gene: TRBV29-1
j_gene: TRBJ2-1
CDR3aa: CSVEPDRATYNEQFF

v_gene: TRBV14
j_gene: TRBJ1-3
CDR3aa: CASSPVTAGNTIYF

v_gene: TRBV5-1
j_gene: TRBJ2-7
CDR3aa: CASSLTGGDSYEQYF

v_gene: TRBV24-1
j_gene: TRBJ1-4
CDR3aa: CATQGQDEKLFF

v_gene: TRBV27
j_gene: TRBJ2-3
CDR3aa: CASSVGTTSTDTQYF

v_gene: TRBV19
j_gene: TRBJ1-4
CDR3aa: CATGTGREKLFF

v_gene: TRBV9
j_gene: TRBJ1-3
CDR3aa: CASSAADWVKGNTIYF

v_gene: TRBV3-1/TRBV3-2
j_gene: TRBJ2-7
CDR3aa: CASSQGRAGGPREQYF

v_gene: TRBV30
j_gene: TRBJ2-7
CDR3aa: CAWKRRGNLYEQYF

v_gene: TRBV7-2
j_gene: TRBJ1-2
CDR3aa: CASSRTGANYGYTF

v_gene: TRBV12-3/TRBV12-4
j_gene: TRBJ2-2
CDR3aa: CASSLKGPGELFF